This is a list of T cell receptor beta chains from one sample in a study of T cell repertoires in cytomegalovirus infection. These receptors are not linked to any known antigen. Using its own MiXCR run on the reads, TCRdb lists one record per CDR3 protein. The profile covers about 480,000 distinct CDR3 sequences, with roughly a third appearing a single time and roughly 15% taken by the ten largest. The material sequenced was cultured PBMCs, taken from culture after CMV antigen stimulation. These receptors all stem from a human donor in good health (CMV status not recorded). Some clones in this sample may be carry-over from other donors' samples. The CDR3 runs from the conserved cysteine through the conserved F or W. A D gene is named only where the DNA matches it firmly. Clone size is shown for a subset of rows, as once, few, many or a class of expanded clone.

NA	TRBV23-1	TRBJ2-5	TRBD2	CASASVSGTSGRKTQYF	TGCGCCAGCGCCAGCGTTTCCGGGACTAGCGGGAGGAAGACCCAGTACTTC
NA	TRBV2	TRBJ1-1	NA	CASSDSAGNTEAFF	TGTGCCAGCAGTGATAGTGCAGGGAACACTGAAGCTTTCTTT
few	TRBV15	TRBJ2-3	NA	CATSPTQGTDTQYF	TGTGCCACCAGCCCTACCCAGGGGACAGATACGCAGTATTTT
NA	TRBV6-5	TRBJ2-3	NA	CASSYSSRLRTDTQYF	TGTGCCAGCAGTTACTCGAGCCGACTTCGCACAGATACGCAGTATTTT
many	TRBV24-1	TRBJ2-1	TRBD1	CATSERDRGWMNEQFF	TGTGCCACCAGTGAAAGAGACAGGGGATGGATGAATGAGCAGTTCTTC
few	TRBV9	TRBJ2-4	NA	CASSVEGENIQYF	TGTGCCAGCAGCGTAGAGGGGGAAAACATTCAGTACTTC
NA	TRBV7-6	TRBJ2-1	NA	CASSQNSVNGNEQFF	TGTGCCAGCAGCCAAAACTCCGTTAACGGGAATGAGCAGTTCTTC
few	TRBV4-1	TRBJ2-1	TRBD2	CASRAGLGSSYNEQFF	TGCGCCAGCAGGGCCGGACTAGGGAGCTCCTACAATGAGCAGTTCTTC
NA	TRBV29-1	TRBJ1-2	NA	CSVNSDNYGYTF	TGCAGCGTCAACTCAGATAACTATGGCTACACCTTC
many	TRBV27	TRBJ2-5	TRBD2	CASSSGAGQETQYF	TGTGCCAGCAGTTCCGGAGCGGGGCAAGAGACCCAGTACTTC
few	TRBV28	TRBJ2-1	NA	CASSSTVYEQFF	TGTGCCAGCAGTTCCACCGTCTATGAGCAGTTCTTC
many	TRBV6-2/TRBV6-3	TRBJ1-5	TRBD1	CASRSGQGYSNQPQHF	TGTGCCAGCAGGAGCGGACAGGGTTATAGCAATCAGCCCCAGCATTTT
many	TRBV7-2	TRBJ2-1	NA	CASSLHNEQFF	TGTGCCAGCAGCTTACACAATGAGCAGTTCTTC
few	TRBV12-3/TRBV12-4	TRBJ2-2	TRBD1	CASRRTGPGELFF	TGTGCCAGCAGGCGGACAGGCCCCGGGGAGCTGTTTTTT
few	TRBV7-9	TRBJ2-7	NA	CASSFSRVHEQYF	TGTGCCAGCAGCTTTTCTCGAGTGCACGAGCAGTACTTC
few	TRBV12-3/TRBV12-4	TRBJ2-3	TRBD2	CASSLVAGAPDTQYF	TGTGCCAGCAGTTTGGTAGCGGGAGCCCCAGATACGCAGTATTTT
NA	TRBV7-2	TRBJ2-1	TRBD2	CASSPRLAVRYNEQFF	TGTGCCAGCAGCCCACGACTAGCGGTGAGGTACAATGAGCAGTTCTTC
NA	TRBV2	TRBJ2-4	NA	CASTESLAKNIQYF	TGTGCCAGCACAGAATCTCTAGCCAAAAACATTCAGTACTTC
few	TRBV7-3	TRBJ2-7	TRBD2	CASSLGAGLAGTYEQYF	TGTGCCAGCAGCTTGGGGGCGGGACTAGCGGGAACCTACGAGCAGTACTTC
few	TRBV20-1	TRBJ2-7	TRBD2	CSARDLAGVYEQYF	TGCAGTGCTAGAGATCTAGCGGGAGTATACGAGCAGTACTTC
NA	TRBV6-1	TRBJ2-7	TRBD1	CASSDHRTGDSYEQYF	TGTGCCAGCAGTGACCATCGGACAGGGGACTCCTACGAGCAGTACTTC
NA	TRBV6-2/TRBV6-3	TRBJ1-1	TRBD1	CASSYAFQASAGGTEAFF	TGTGCCAGCAGTTACGCGTTCCAAGCGAGTGCAGGGGGCACTGAAGCTTTCTTT
NA	TRBV4-1	TRBJ2-1	TRBD2	CASSPQPGLRNEQFF	TGCGCCAGCAGCCCTCAACCGGGACTACGCAATGAGCAGTTCTTC
once	TRBV11-2	TRBJ2-7	NA	CASSFESSPGVEQYF	TGTGCCAGCAGCTTTGAAAGCTCCCCGGGGGTCGAGCAGTACTTC
NA	TRBV7-9	TRBJ2-7	TRBD1	CASRSGTGNEQYF	TGTGCCAGCAGATCCGGGACAGGGAATGAGCAGTACTTC
NA	TRBV7-8	TRBJ2-3	TRBD2	CASTPGTSLTDTQYF	TGTGCCAGCACCCCCGGGACTAGCCTCACAGATACGCAGTATTTT